These 25 T cell receptor beta chains originate from one sample sequenced in a study of blood T cells in healthy people across ages. For the second PCR, which ran for roughly 7 to 11 cycles, a sample-barcoded 5' primer and a J-beta primer mix were used. In TCRdb, the 5' RACE reads were re-called with MiXCR into one record per CDR3 protein. The sample lists around 1.7 million distinct CDR3 sequences, roughly 27% seen once, with over 7% in the top ten. The source material was blood. These receptors were taken from a woman in her 30s in good health.

This clonotype was seen a handful of times. This chain joins TRBV12-3 or TRBV12-4 and TRBJ2-1; TRBD2 is a possible D gene (7 bases). This CDR3 region has 14 residues. Here the CDR3 reads CDGSFEGGGNEQFF. The CDR3 DNA follows: TGTGACGGCAGTTTTGAGGGGGGGGGGAATGAGCAGTTCTTC.

This clonotype has only a few counts. The V and J genes are TRBV7-9 and TRBJ2-7; D possibly corresponds to TRBD2 (6 bases). The CDR3 contains 13 residues. Germline CDR1 is SEHNR and CDR2 is FQNEAQ (reference sequence). V was shortened by 7 bases and J by 3 bases, with 13 bases between the two germline ends. The CDR3 nucleotides read TGTGCCAGCACCTATAGCGGAGTCTACGAGCAGTACTTC. It encodes CASTYSGVYEQYF.

The CDR3, as DNA: TGTGCCAGCAGCGAACTAGCGGGAGAGGGCTACGAGCAGTACTTC. It yields the protein CASSELAGEGYEQYF. This chain links TRBV13 with TRBJ2-7; 11 bases line up with TRBD2. There are 15 residues in the CDR3. Germline lookup yields CDR1 PRHDT and CDR2 FYEKMQ (reference sequence). The ends lost 5 bases at V and 3 bases at J; junction bases unmatched: 6.

This rearrangement joins TRBV7-9 to TRBJ1-1, with D possibly TRBD1 on 5 matching bases. V lost 5 bases and J lost 2, with 18 bases in between. Germline CDR1 is SEHNR and CDR2 is FQNEAQ (reference sequence). The CDR3 consists of 16 residues. This chain's CDR3 is CASSTQLQALNTEAFF. The CDR3 DNA sequence: TGTGCCAGCAGCACACAACTACAGGCACTAAACACTGAAGCTTTCTTT.

In its sample, this clonotype was seen many times. The V and J genes are TRBV3-1 and TRBJ2-7, with D possibly matching TRBD2 (5 bases). Between the trimmed V and J ends, which lost 1 base and 6 bases, there was a span of 10 bases. CDR3 length: 13 residues. Per the germline V gene, CDR1 is LGHDT and CDR2 is YNNKEL (reference sequence). This CDR3 is CASSQVAGSEQYF. CDR3 coding DNA: TGTGCCAGCAGCCAAGTGGCGGGTTCCGAGCAGTACTTC.

The sample holds one count of this clonotype. The chain uses TRBV29-1 and TRBJ1-5, with D possibly TRBD1 on 5 matching bases. Trimming left V 6 bases short and J 3 bases short, with 15 bases between. Germline CDR1 SQVTM, CDR2 ANQGSEA. CDR3 length: 14 residues. The CDR3 DNA is TGCAGCGTGAGACCGGGACTGGACAATCAGCCCCAGCATTTT. Amino acid sequence: CSVRPGLDNQPQHF.

The table lists this clonotype with a few counts. A much larger clone sits a single nucleotide away, making a read error possible. The chain is built from TRBV7-2 and TRBJ2-7, with 11 bases aligning to TRBD2. The CDR3 runs 15 residues. Germline V gene lookup returns CDR1 SGHTA and CDR2 FQGNSA. The ends lost 3 bases at V and 2 bases at J; junction bases unmatched: 3. The CDR3 spells CASSFQTSGTYEQYF. The CDR3 bases are TGTGCCAGCAGCTTTCAGACTAGCGGGACCTACGAGCAGTACTTC.

The chain combines TRBV6-5 with TRBJ2-3, with 15 bases matching TRBD2. CDR3 length: 18 residues. The ends lost 2 bases at V and 3 bases at J; junction bases unmatched: 6. The germline V gene encodes CDR1 MNHEY and CDR2 SVGAGI. CDR3 in DNA: TGTGCCAGCAGTTACAGGGGGACTAGCGGGAGGAGGACAGATACGCAGTATTTT. It yields the protein CASSYRGTSGRRTDTQYF.

The chain links TRBV5-1 to TRBJ2-3, with a tentative D call TRBD2 (6 bases). This CDR3 spans 15 amino acids. Germline assignment: CDR1 SGHRS and CDR2 YFSETQ. The V end lost 0 bases, the J end lost 4 bases, and 12 bases lay between the germline ends. The chain's CDR3 is CASSLGRGFADTQYF. The DNA of the CDR3 is TGCGCCAGCAGCTTGGGCCGGGGGTTTGCAGATACGCAGTATTTT.

CDR3: CASSSLLAVWEQFF. CDR3 coding DNA: TGTGCCAGCAGCTCGCTACTGGCTGTCTGGGAGCAGTTCTTC. This rearrangement joins TRBV7-8 to TRBJ2-1; D gene unclear. The length of the CDR3 is 14 residues. V shed 4 bases and J shed 10 bases, with 17 bases lying between them. Per germline, CDR1 SGHVS and CDR2 FQNEAQ. The full variable domain, in which reference TRBV7-8 and TRBJ2-1 provide the parts outside the CDR3, is GAGVSQSPRYKVAKRGQDVALRCDPISGHVSLFWYQQALGQGPEFLTYFQNEAQLDKSGLPSDRFFAERPEGSVSTLKIQRTQQEDSAVYLCASSSLLAVWEQFFGPGTRLTVL.

This clonotype was observed once. The chain carries TRBV30 and TRBJ2-5, with D uncertain. V was shortened by 2 bases and J by 4 bases, with 11 bases between the two germline ends. The CDR3 contains 13 residues. Germline assignment: CDR1 GTSNPN and CDR2 SVGIG (reference sequence). CDR3 region: CAWSTTPPETQYF. CDR3 nucleotide sequence: TGTGCCTGGAGTACGACGCCTCCAGAGACCCAGTACTTC.

Note on this clonotype: Just one base apart from a much larger clone, this may be a read error. This chain uses TRBV12-3 or TRBV12-4 with TRBJ2-7; 9 positions agree with TRBD2. V lost 6 bases and J lost 7; bases outside the gene matches: 19. The CDR3 covers 17 residues. CDR3 sequence: CASRKNTGSGSSNEQYF. CDR3 nucleotides: TGTGCCAGCAGGAAAAACACAGGTAGCGGGAGTTCGAATGAGCAGTACTTC.

The sample holds a few counts of this clonotype. V and J are TRBV7-9 and TRBJ1-5, with 7 bases lining up with TRBD1. Germline CDR1 SEHNR, CDR2 FQNEAQ (reference sequence). Unmatched junction bases numbered 9, after V lost 4 bases and J lost 6 bases. This CDR3 has 15 amino acids. Written as DNA, the CDR3 is TGTGCCAGCAGCTCAACTCTACAGGGGCGTCAGCCCCAGCATTTT. Its translation is CASSSTLQGRQPQHF.

The J gene is TRBJ2-1, the V gene TRBV5-6; 8 nucleotides agree with TRBD2. Germline trimming cut 3 bases from V and 0 bases from J; bases unmatched to any gene: 5. CDR1 is SGHDT and CDR2 is YYEEEE in the germline V gene. The CDR3 totals 16 residues. CDR3 in amino acids: CASSSGTSSSYNEQFF. The CDR3 region has the DNA TGTGCCAGCAGCTCCGGGACTAGTAGCTCCTACAATGAGCAGTTCTTC.

This clonotype was counted ten times or more. The rearrangement uses TRBV6-2 or TRBV6-3 and TRBJ1-5; unclear D gene. The V and J ends lost 5 bases and 7 bases respectively, with 9 bases between them. Germline CDR1 reads MNHEY; CDR2 reads SVGEGT. The CDR3 has 12 residues. The CDR3 region has the DNA TGTGCCAGCAGTGAGATCCGCCAGCCCCAGCATTTT. Translating gives CASSEIRQPQHF.

In this sample, this clonotype turned up a few times. This sequence joins TRBV7-2 and TRBJ2-3; D possibly matches TRBD1 or TRBD2 (5 bases each). This CDR3 region has 15 residues. V was cut by 5 bases and J by 0 bases, with 12 bases left in between. Germline V gene lookup returns CDR1 SGHTA and CDR2 FQGNSA. The DNA of the CDR3 is TGTGCCAGCAGCCAGTCGGGGCTCAGCACAGATACGCAGTATTTT. Translated: CASSQSGLSTDTQYF.

The V gene is TRBV4-1, the J gene TRBJ1-5; D is uncertain. Trimming removed 0 bases from V and 7 bases from J, with 13 bases in between. Germline V gene data show CDR1 as MGHRA and CDR2 as YSYEKL. The CDR3 has 15 amino acids. CDR3 DNA: TGCGCCAGCAGCCAAGATGTTATCACCAGACAGCCCCAGCATTTT. Translating gives CASSQDVITRQPQHF.

This clonotype was observed a handful of times. This chain joins TRBV9 and TRBJ2-7; the match to TRBD1 covers 8 bases. The CDR3 contains 14 residues. CDR1 SGDLS and CDR2 YYNGEE come from the germline V gene. After removal of 6 bases from V and 2 bases from J, the junction contained 7 bases not matched to a gene. The CDR3 coding sequence is TGTGCCAGCACCCAAGGACAGGGAGCCTACGAGCAGTACTTC. It specifies CASTQGQGAYEQYF. Full variable domain (missing parts from reference TRBV9 and TRBJ2-7): DSGVTQTPKHLITATGQRVTLRCSPRSGDLSVYWYQQSLDQGLQFLIQYYNGEERAKGNILERFSAQQFPDLHSELNLSSLELGDSALYFCASTQGQGAYEQYFGPGTRLTVT.

Comment on this clonotype: One base away lies a much larger clone, so this may be a sequencing read error. This sequence joins TRBV2 and TRBJ2-4, with 8 bases matching TRBD2. The junction had 13 bases not matched to a gene; V was cut back by 5 bases and J by 13 bases. The CDR3 covers 14 residues. Germline V CDR1 and CDR2: SNHLY, FYNNEI. DNA for the CDR3: TGTGCCAGCAGTAAATCTAGCGGGTACAATGAGCAGTACTTC. It encodes CASSKSSGYNEQYF.

The V and J genes are TRBV14 and TRBJ2-2; TRBD1 agrees at 8 bases. Germline V lookup: CDR1 SGHDN, CDR2 FVKESK. The trim removed 5 bases at V and 4 bases at J, leaving 6 bases unmatched. There are 15 residues in the CDR3. CDR3 DNA: TGTGCCAGCAGCGGACAGGGTTACCTCACCGGGGAGCTGTTTTTT. Translated, it gives CASSGQGYLTGELFF.

The sample holds one count of this clonotype. The J gene is TRBJ2-2, the V gene TRBV2; 15 bases map to TRBD2. CDR1 and CDR2 (germline): SNHLY, FYNNEI. This CDR3 contains 18 residues. Trimming removed 6 bases from V and 7 bases from J; junction bases left unmatched: 12. CDR3 residues: CASSDTGLAGGVHGELFF. The CDR3 DNA sequence: TGTGCCAGCAGCGATACGGGACTAGCGGGGGGAGTCCACGGGGAGCTGTTTTTT. Supplemented by reference TRBV2 and TRBJ2-2, the full variable domain reads EPEVTQTPSHQVTQMGQEVILRCVPISNHLYFYWYRQILGQKVEFLVSFYNNEISEKSEIFDDQFSVERPDGSNFTLKIRSTKLEDSAMYFCASSDTGLAGGVHGELFFGEGSRLTVL.

This clonotype was observed at least ten times. The rearrangement links TRBV12-3 or TRBV12-4 to TRBJ2-7; perhaps TRBD1 as D (5 bases). The V and J ends lost 0 bases and 2 bases respectively, with 11 bases between them. The CDR3 is 15 residues long. CDR3 DNA sequence: TGTGCCAGCAGTTTAGCGTCCGTGGGGCCCTACGAGCAGTACTTC. Translating it yields CASSLASVGPYEQYF.

This clonotype was counted many times. The rearrangement links TRBV29-1 to TRBJ2-1; no definite D call. V was pared by 1 base and J by 2 bases, with 6 bases between. This CDR3 contains 13 residues. Germline-derived CDR1 and CDR2 are SQVTM and ANQGSEA. The CDR3 DNA sequence: TGCAGCGTTGAAGCGGGCGCCTACAATGAGCAGTTCTTC. This codes for CSVEAGAYNEQFF.

The chain joins TRBV7-2 to TRBJ2-1, with D tentatively TRBD2 (6 bases). Germline V gene sequence: CDR1 SGHTA, CDR2 FQGNSA. The length of the CDR3 is 16 residues. V was shortened by 5 bases and J by 0 bases, with 14 bases between the two germline ends. Here the CDR3 reads CASSVQAGSSYNEQFF. CDR3 coding DNA: TGTGCCAGCAGCGTCCAGGCGGGGAGCTCCTACAATGAGCAGTTCTTC.

This clonotype was seen a handful of times. One end of the junction fails to match germline, which may point to a read error. The chain uses TRBV12-3 or TRBV12-4 and TRBJ2-1, with D maybe TRBD2 (5 bases). CDR3 length equals 12 residues. CDR3 protein: CVSSSGGREQFF. The CDR3 DNA is TGTGTCAGCAGTTCCGGAGGTCGTGAGCAGTTCTTC.